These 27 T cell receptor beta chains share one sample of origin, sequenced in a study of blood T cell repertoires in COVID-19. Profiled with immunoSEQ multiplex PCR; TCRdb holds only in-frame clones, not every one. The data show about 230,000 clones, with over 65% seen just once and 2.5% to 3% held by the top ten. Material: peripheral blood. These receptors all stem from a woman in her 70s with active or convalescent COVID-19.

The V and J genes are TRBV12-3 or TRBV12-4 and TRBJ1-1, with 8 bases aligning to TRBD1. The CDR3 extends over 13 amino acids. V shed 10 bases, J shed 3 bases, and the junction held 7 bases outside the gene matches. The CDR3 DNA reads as TGTGCCACGCGGACACAGGGGGACACTGAAGCTTTCTTT. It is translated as CATRTQGDTEAFF.

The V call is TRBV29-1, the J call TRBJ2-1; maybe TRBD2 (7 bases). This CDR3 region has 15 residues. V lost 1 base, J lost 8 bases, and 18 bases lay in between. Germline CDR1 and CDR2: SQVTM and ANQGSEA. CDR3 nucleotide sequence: TGCAGCGTTGAAGGGGGGCGGGAGAGGATAGATGAGCAGTTCTTC. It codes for CSVEGGRERIDEQFF.

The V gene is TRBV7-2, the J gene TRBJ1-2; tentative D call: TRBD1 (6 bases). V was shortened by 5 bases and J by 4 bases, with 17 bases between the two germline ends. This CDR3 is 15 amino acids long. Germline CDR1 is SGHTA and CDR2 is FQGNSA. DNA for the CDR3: TGTGCCAGCAGCGTCACCTCGGACAGCCCCTATGGCTACACCTTC. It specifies CASSVTSDSPYGYTF. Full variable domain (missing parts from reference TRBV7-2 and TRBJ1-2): GAGVSQSPSNKVTEKGKDVELRCDPISGHTALYWYRQSLGQGLEFLIYFQGNSAPDKSGLPSDRFSAERTGGSVSTLTIQRTQQEDSAVYLCASSVTSDSPYGYTFGSGTRLTVV.

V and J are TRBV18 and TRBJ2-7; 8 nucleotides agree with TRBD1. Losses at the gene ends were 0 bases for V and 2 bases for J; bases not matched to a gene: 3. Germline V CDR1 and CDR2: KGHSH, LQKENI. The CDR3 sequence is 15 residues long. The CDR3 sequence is CASSPPGTGPYEQYF. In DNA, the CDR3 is TGTGCCAGCTCACCACCCGGGACAGGACCCTACGAGCAGTACTTC.

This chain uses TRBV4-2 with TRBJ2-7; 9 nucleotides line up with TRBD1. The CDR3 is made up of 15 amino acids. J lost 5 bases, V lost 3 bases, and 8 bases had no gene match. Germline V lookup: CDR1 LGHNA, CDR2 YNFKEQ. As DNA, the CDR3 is TGTGCCAGCAGCCACCAAGGACAGGGGATGAACGAGCAGTACTTC. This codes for CASSHQGQGMNEQYF.

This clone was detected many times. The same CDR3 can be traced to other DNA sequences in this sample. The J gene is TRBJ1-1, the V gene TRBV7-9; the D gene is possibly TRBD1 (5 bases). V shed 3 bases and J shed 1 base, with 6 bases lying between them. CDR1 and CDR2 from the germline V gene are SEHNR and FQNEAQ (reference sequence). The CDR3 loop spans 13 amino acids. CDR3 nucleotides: TGTGCCAGCAGCTTGCAGGGGAACACTGAAGCTTTCTTT. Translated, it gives CASSLQGNTEAFF. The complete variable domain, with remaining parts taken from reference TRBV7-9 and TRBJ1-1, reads DTGVSQNPRHKITKRGQNVTFRCDPISEHNRLYWYRQTLGQGPEFLTYFQNEAQLEKSRLLSDRFSAERPKGSFSTLEIQRTEQGDSAMYLCASSLQGNTEAFFGQGTRLTVV.

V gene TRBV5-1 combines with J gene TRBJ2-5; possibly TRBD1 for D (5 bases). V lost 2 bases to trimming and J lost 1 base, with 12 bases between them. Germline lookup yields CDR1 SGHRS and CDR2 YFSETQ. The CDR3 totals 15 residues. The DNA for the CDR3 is TGCGCCAGCAGCTTAATGGACACATTCCAAGAGACCCAGTACTTC. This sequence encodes CASSLMDTFQETQYF.

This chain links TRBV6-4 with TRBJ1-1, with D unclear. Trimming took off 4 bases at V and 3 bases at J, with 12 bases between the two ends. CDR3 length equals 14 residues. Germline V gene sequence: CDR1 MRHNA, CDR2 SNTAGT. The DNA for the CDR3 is TGTGCCAGCAGTGTAAACGGGTATGACACTGAAGCTTTCTTT. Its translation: CASSVNGYDTEAFF.

CDR3 protein: CASSLEKGGYTF. The DNA for the CDR3 is TGCGCCAGCAGCTTGGAGAAGGGGGGCTACACCTTC. The gene calls are TRBV5-1 and TRBJ1-2; possibly TRBD1 for D (5 bases). Germline CDR1 and CDR2: SGHRS and YFSETQ. The CDR3 runs 12 residues. V lost 0 bases and J 8 bases, leaving 8 bases between the germline ends.

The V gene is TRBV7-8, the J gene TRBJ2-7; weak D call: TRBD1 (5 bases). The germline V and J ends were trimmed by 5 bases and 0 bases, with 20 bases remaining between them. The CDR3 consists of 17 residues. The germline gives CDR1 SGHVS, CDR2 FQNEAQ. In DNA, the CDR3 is TGTGCCAGCAGCCCGTTTAATATAGGGGCCCTCTCCTACGAGCAGTACTTC. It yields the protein CASSPFNIGALSYEQYF.

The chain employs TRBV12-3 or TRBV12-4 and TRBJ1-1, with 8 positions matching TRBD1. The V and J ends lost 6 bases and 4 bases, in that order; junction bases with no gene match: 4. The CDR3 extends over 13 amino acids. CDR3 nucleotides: TGTGCCAGCAGCAAAACAGGGGGCACTGAAGCTTTCTTT. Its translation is CASSKTGGTEAFF.

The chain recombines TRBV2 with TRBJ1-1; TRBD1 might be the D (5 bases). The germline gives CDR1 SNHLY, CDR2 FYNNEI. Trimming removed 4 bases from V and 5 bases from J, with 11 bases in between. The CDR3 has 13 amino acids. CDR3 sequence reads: CASSAGIWTEAFF. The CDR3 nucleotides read TGTGCCAGCAGTGCAGGGATATGGACTGAAGCTTTCTTT.

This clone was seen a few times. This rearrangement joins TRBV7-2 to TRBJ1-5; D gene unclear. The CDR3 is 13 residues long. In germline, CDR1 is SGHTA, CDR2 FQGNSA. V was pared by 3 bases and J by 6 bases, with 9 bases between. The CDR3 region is CASSFGVRQPQHF. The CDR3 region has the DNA TGTGCCAGCAGCTTCGGGGTGCGTCAGCCCCAGCATTTT.

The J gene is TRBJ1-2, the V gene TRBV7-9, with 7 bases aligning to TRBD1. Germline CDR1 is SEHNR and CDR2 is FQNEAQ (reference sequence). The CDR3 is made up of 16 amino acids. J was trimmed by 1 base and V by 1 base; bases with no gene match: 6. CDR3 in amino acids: CASSLGGGRVNYGYTF. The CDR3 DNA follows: TGTGCCAGCAGCTTAGGAGGGGGCAGGGTTAACTATGGCTACACCTTC.

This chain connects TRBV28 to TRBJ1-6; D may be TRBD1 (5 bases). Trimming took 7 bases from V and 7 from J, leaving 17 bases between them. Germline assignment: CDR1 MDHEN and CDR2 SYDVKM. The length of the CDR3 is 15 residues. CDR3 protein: CASNNSGRWNSPLHF. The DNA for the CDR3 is TGTGCCAGCAACAATTCAGGGAGGTGGAATTCACCCCTCCACTTT.

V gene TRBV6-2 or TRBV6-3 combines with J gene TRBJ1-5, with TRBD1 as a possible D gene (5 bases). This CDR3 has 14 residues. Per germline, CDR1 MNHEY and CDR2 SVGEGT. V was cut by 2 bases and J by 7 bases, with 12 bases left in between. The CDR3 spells CASSYRQGGQPQHF. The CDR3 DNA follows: TGTGCCAGCAGTTACCGTCAGGGAGGACAGCCCCAGCATTTT.

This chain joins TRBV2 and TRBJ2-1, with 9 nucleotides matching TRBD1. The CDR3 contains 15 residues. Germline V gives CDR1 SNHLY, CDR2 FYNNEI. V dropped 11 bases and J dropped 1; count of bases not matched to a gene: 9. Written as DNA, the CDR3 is TGTGCCGGCAACCGGGACAGGGAATCCTACAATGAGCAGTTCTTC. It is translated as CAGNRDRESYNEQFF.

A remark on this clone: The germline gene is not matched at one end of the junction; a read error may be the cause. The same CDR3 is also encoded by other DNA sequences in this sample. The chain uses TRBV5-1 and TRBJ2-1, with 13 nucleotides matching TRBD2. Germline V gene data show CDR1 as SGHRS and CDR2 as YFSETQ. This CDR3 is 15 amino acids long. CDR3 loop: CASSLGLAGYNEQFF. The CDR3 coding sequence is TGCGCCAGCAGTTTGGGACTAGCGGGATACAATGAGCAGTTCTTC.

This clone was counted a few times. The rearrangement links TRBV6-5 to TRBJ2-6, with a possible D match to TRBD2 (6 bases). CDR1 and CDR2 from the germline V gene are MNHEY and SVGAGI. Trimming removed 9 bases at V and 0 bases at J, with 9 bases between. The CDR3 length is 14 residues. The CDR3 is CASQAGSGANVLTF. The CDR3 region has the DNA TGTGCCAGTCAAGCGGGCTCTGGGGCCAACGTCCTGACTTTC.

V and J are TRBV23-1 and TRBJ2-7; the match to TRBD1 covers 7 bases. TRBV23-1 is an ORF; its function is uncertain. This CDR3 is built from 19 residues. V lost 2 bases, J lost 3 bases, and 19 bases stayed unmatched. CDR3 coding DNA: TGCGCCAGCAGTCAACGTGTTGAATCGGCAAGAGGGACAGACTACGAGCAGTACTTC. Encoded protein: CASSQRVESARGTDYEQYF.

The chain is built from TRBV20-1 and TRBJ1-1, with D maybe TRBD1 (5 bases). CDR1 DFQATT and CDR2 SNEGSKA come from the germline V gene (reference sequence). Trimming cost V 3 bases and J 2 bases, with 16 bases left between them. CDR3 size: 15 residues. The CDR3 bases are TGCAGTGCTAGTGACTACGCAGGGCCCAACACTGAAGCTTTCTTT. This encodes CSASDYAGPNTEAFF.

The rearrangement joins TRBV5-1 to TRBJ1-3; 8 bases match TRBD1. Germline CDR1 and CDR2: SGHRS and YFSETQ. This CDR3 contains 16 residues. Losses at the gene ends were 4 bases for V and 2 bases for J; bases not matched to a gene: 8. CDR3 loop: CASSPGGQGAGNTIYF. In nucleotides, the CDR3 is TGCGCCAGCAGCCCAGGGGGCCAGGGGGCTGGAAACACCATATATTTT.

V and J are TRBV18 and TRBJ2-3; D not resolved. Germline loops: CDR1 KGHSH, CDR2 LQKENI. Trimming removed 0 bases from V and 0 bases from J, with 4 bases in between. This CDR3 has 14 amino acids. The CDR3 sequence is CASSPPASTDTQYF. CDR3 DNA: TGTGCCAGCTCACCACCGGCTAGCACAGATACGCAGTATTTT.

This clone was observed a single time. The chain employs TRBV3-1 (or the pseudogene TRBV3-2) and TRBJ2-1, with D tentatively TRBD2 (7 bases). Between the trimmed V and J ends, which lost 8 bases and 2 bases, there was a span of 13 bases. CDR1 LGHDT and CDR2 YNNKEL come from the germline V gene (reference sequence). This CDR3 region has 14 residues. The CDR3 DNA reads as TGTGCCAGCCGCGGGGGCCCCCCCTACAATGAGCAGTTCTTC. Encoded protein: CASRGGPPYNEQFF.

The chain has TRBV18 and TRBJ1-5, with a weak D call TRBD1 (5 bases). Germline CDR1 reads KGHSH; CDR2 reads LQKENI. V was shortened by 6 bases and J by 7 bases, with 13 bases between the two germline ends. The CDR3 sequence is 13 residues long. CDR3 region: CASSVGGGQPQHF. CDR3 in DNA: TGTGCCAGCTCGGTGGGCGGGGGACAGCCCCAGCATTTT.

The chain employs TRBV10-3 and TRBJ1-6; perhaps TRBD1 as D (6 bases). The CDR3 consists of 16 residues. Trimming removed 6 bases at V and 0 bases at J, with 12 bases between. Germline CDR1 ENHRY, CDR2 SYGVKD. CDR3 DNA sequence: TGTGCCATCAGCGAAGGACAGAGCTCCTATAATTCACCCCTCCACTTT. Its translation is CAISEGQSSYNSPLHF.

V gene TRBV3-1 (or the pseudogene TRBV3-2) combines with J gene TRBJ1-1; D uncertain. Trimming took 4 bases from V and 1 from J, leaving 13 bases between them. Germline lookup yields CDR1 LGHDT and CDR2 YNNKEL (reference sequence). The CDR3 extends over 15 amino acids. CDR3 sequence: CASSRPGVSNTEAFF. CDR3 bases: TGTGCCAGCAGCCGACCCGGGGTATCGAACACTGAAGCTTTCTTT.